The 20 T cell receptor beta chains below were found in one sample sequenced in a study. TCRdb reanalysed the 5' RACE reads using MiXCR and keeps one entry per CDR3 protein. The data hold approximately 40,000 distinct CDR3 sequences, with approximately 17% observed a single time. Material: naive CD4+ T cells sorted from a lymph node. Stated subset: naive CD4+ T cells, CD4+CD45RA+CD25-. These receptors were obtained from a female donor with breast cancer.

Regarding this clonotype: This clone may be a read error of a much larger clone one base away. This chain joins TRBV7-3 and TRBJ1-1; 8 positions agree with TRBD1. The CDR3 has 15 amino acids. The germline gives CDR1 SGHTA, CDR2 FQGTGA. The CDR3 here is CASSSDPGQDTEALF. The CDR3 nucleotides are TGTGCCAGCAGTTCCGATCCGGGACAGGACACTGAAGCTCTCTTT.

The chain couples TRBV11-1 to TRBJ2-4; TRBD1 matches at 10 bases. Trimming cost V 5 bases and J 1 base; bases outside gene matches: 5. Germline loops: CDR1 SGHAT, CDR2 FQDESV (reference sequence). CDR3 length equals 16 residues. The CDR3 bases are TGTGCCAGCAGCCCTGACAGGGGGCTGGCCAAAAACATTCAGTACTTC. Its protein is CASSPDRGLAKNIQYF.

V is TRBV19 and J is TRBJ1-5; the D is unclear. CDR3 length: 13 amino acids. V lost 3 bases and J lost 3, with 6 bases in between. The germline gives CDR1 LNHDA, CDR2 SQIVND (reference sequence). The CDR3 loop reads CASSIQDNQPQHF. In DNA form, the CDR3 reads TGTGCCAGTAGTATCCAGGACAATCAGCCCCAGCATTTT.

The CDR3 sequence: CASSLSGTRANVLTF. Written as DNA, the CDR3 is TGTGCCAGCAGTTTATCCGGGACTAGGGCCAACGTCCTGACTTTC. The V and J genes are TRBV28 and TRBJ2-6; 7 bases agree with TRBD2. The V gene's germline CDR1 is MDHEN and CDR2 SYDVKM. The CDR3 is 15 amino acids. J was trimmed by 5 bases and V by 1 base; bases with no gene match: 2.

The chain links TRBV3-1 to TRBJ2-3; D gene unclear. Trimming took off 4 bases at V and 2 bases at J, with 7 bases between the two ends. Germline CDR1 and CDR2: LGHDT and YNNKEL (reference sequence). CDR3 size: 13 residues. Written as DNA, the CDR3 is TGTGCCAGCAGCCCCGGCGACACAGATACGCAGTATTTT. This translates into CASSPGDTDTQYF.

J is TRBJ1-2 and V is TRBV5-1; unclear D gene. The CDR3 contains 12 residues. The V end lost 6 bases, the J end lost 8 bases, and 14 bases lay between the germline ends. Looked up from germline, CDR1 is SGHRS and CDR2 is YFSETQ. The CDR3 nucleotides read TGCGCCAGCACGATCGCAGGAGAAGGCTACACCTTC. This encodes CASTIAGEGYTF.

This clonotype occurred a few times. The J gene is TRBJ1-2, the V gene TRBV6-6; maybe TRBD1 (5 bases). CDR3 length: 14 residues. Deletions cut 4 bases from V and 8 bases from J, with 17 bases between. Germline assignment: CDR1 MNHNY and CDR2 SVGAGI (reference sequence). The CDR3 region has the DNA TGTGCCAGCAGTTCCAACGGACAAAGGGGAGGCTACACCTTC. This encodes CASSSNGQRGGYTF.

This clonotype was seen just once. CDR3 protein: CASAKARDSYNEQFF. The CDR3 DNA sequence: TGTGCCAGCGCAAAGGCCCGGGACTCCTACAATGAGCAGTTCTTC. The chain carries TRBV7-2 and TRBJ2-1, with a weak D call TRBD2 (5 bases). CDR1 and CDR2 (germline): SGHTA, FQGNSA. The V and J ends lost 8 bases and 0 bases respectively, with 14 bases between them. CDR3 length equals 15 residues. Drawing the rest from reference TRBV7-2 and TRBJ2-1, the complete variable domain is GAGVSQSPSNKVTEKGKDVELRCDPISGHTALYWYRQSLGQGLEFLIYFQGNSAPDKSGLPSDRFSAERTGGSVSTLTIQRTQQEDSAVYLCASAKARDSYNEQFFGPGTRLTVL.

V usage is TRBV5-1 and J usage is TRBJ2-3; TRBD1 aligns across 7 bases. The V segment lost 5 bases and the J segment 2 bases; nucleotides outside the gene matches: 5. This CDR3 is 14 amino acids long. Germline assignment: CDR1 SGHRS and CDR2 YFSETQ. CDR3 region: CASRTGLHTDTQYF. Here the CDR3 DNA reads TGCGCCAGCAGGACAGGGCTCCACACAGATACGCAGTATTTT.

J is TRBJ2-3 and V is TRBV10-3, with D perhaps TRBD1 (6 bases). This CDR3 spans 14 amino acids. The germline CDR1 and CDR2 sequences are ENHRY and SYGVKD. Trimming pared 4 bases from V and 4 bases from J, leaving 12 bases between. The CDR3 spells CAISADRSADTQYF. CDR3 DNA sequence: TGTGCCATCAGTGCAGACAGGAGCGCAGATACGCAGTATTTT.

The chain combines TRBV7-8 with TRBJ2-1; D gene ambiguous. Germline V gene lookup returns CDR1 SGHVS and CDR2 FQNEAQ. This CDR3 is 14 amino acids long. V was trimmed by 3 bases and J by 3 bases, leaving 9 bases between them. The CDR3 DNA sequence: TGTGCCAGCAGCTTGCGGTCGGTCTACAATGAGCAGTTCTTC. It specifies CASSLRSVYNEQFF.

The sample holds a few counts of this clonotype. The chain employs TRBV20-1 and TRBJ1-3; D is unclear. This CDR3 contains 12 residues. Per germline, CDR1 DFQATT and CDR2 SNEGSKA (reference sequence). With 2 bases removed from V and 2 bases from J, the gap between germline ends came to 4 bases. Written as DNA, the CDR3 is TGCAGTGCTAGACAGGCTGGAAACACCATATATTTT. Translated: CSARQAGNTIYF.

This clonotype was observed a few times. The gene calls are TRBV20-1 and TRBJ2-3; 7 bases align to TRBD2. Germline CDR1 and CDR2: DFQATT and SNEGSKA (reference sequence). CDR3 length: 15 residues. J was trimmed by 4 bases and V by 6 bases; bases with no gene match: 13. CDR3 in amino acids: CSAMTWRESSDTQYF. In nucleotides, the CDR3 is TGCAGTGCCATGACTTGGCGGGAGTCCTCAGATACGCAGTATTTT.

This clonotype was seen many times. V is TRBV5-1 and J is TRBJ1-1; D is ambiguous. The ends were cut back, 4 bases at V and 0 bases at J, with 7 bases in the middle. The CDR3 loop spans 13 amino acids. CDR1 is SGHRS and CDR2 is YFSETQ in the germline V gene. The CDR3 sequence: CASSPVVNTEAFF. The CDR3 DNA follows: TGCGCCAGCAGCCCTGTGGTGAACACTGAAGCTTTCTTT.

Ten or more counts support this clonotype. This chain links TRBV12-3 or TRBV12-4 with TRBJ1-2, with a tentative D call TRBD1 (5 bases). The CDR3 runs 14 residues. V dropped 6 bases and J dropped 4 bases, with 15 bases sitting between them. In DNA form, the CDR3 reads TGTGCCAGCAGCTCCCCAGACAGAAGCTATGGCTACACCTTC. This gives the protein CASSSPDRSYGYTF.

This clonotype has a count of ten or more. This chain uses TRBV6-2 or TRBV6-3 with TRBJ2-1; D gene ambiguous. The V end was cut by 8 bases, the J end by 9 bases, with 17 bases between. Germline V gives CDR1 MNHEY, CDR2 SVGEGT. The CDR3 loop spans 13 amino acids. The CDR3 coding sequence is TGTGCCAGCTCCCAACCGCCCTTGGCTGAGCAGTTCTTC. Protein product: CASSQPPLAEQFF.

This chain joins TRBV7-9 and TRBJ2-5; D remains unclear. CDR3 length: 14 amino acids. CDR1 and CDR2 from the germline V gene are SEHNR and FQNEAQ (reference sequence). The V end was cut by 5 bases, the J end by 1 base, with 11 bases between. The CDR3 protein is CASSQSLGQETQYF. In DNA, the CDR3 is TGTGCCAGCAGCCAGTCCCTGGGCCAAGAGACCCAGTACTTC.

This clonotype showed up many times. The V call is TRBV5-5, the J call TRBJ2-1, with D perhaps TRBD1 or TRBD2 (7 bases each). Germline V lookup: CDR1 SGHKS, CDR2 YYEKEE (reference sequence). The CDR3 consists of 15 residues. Trimming took 5 bases from V and 8 from J, leaving 20 bases between them. The CDR3 nucleotides are TGTGCCAGCAGTTCCCTCGGGGCAGGGGGGGATGAGCAGTTCTTC. This codes for CASSSLGAGGDEQFF.

This clonotype was observed many times. V and J are TRBV6-1 and TRBJ1-1; D is ambiguous. CDR3 length: 16 residues. V lost 2 bases and J lost 1, with 14 bases in between. CDR1 is MNHNS and CDR2 is SASEGT in the germline V gene. The CDR3 DNA reads as TGTGCCAGCAGTGAATATGTGGCCAGGTCGAACACTGAAGCTTTCTTT. Its translation: CASSEYVARSNTEAFF.

This clonotype has a handful of counts. The J gene is TRBJ2-7, the V gene TRBV9; 7 bases map to TRBD2. CDR1 is SGDLS, CDR2 YYNGEE, per germline. This CDR3 spans 15 amino acids. With V trimmed by 4 bases and J by 0 bases, 7 bases remained unmatched. CDR3 residues: CASSPTGTTSYEQYF. DNA of the CDR3: TGTGCCAGCAGCCCCACCGGGACTACCTCCTACGAGCAGTACTTC. Using reference TRBV9 and TRBJ2-7 for the parts outside the CDR3, the full variable domain is DSGVTQTPKHLITATGQRVTLRCSPRSGDLSVYWYQQSLDQGLQFLIQYYNGEERAKGNILERFSAQQFPDLHSELNLSSLELGDSALYFCASSPTGTTSYEQYFGPGTRLTVT.